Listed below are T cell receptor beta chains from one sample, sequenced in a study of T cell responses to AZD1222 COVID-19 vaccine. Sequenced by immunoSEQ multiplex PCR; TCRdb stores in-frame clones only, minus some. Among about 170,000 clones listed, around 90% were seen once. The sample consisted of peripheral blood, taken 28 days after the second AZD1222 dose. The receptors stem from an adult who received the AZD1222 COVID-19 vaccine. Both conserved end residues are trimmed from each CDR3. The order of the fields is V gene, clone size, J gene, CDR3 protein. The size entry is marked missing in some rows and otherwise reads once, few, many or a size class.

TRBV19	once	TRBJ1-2	ASNRDSKRGYT
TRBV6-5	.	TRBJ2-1	ASSYDGYNEQF
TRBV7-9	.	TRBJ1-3	ASSQYSTGGSTGNTIY
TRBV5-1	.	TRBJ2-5	ASSYGSQGETQY
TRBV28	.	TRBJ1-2	ASSDPGRSIYGYT
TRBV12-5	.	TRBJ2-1	ASGPGGKHYNEQF
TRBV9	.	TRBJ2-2	ASSVGANTGELF
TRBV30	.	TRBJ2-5	AWSGGLADQETQY
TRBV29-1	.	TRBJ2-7	SVQQGIAEQY
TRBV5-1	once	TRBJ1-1	ASSFWTELNTEAF
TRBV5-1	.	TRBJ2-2	ASSLEAGEVVNTGELF
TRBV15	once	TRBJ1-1	ATRGADRTEAF
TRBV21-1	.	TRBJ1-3	ASSPPGRISSGNTIY
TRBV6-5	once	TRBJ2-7	ASRANRQNYEQY
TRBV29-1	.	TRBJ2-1	SARRLLSYNEQF
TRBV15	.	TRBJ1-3	ATSSDRNTIY
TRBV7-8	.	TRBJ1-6	ASSFGQADSPLH
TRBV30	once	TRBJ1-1	AWSVLSGNTEAF
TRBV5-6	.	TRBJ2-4	ASSKRGGNIQY
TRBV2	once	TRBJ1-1	ASSLNTEAF
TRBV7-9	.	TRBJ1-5	ASSLGGTGNQPQH
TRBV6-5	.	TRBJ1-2	ASSPTGNYGYT
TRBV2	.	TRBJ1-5	ASKADRTNQPQH
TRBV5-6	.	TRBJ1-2	ASSRDRGLYGYT
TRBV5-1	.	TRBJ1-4	ASSSSGTGNEKLF
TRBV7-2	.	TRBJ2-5	ASSPGGTSGGRETQY
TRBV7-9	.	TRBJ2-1	ASSLGRGGYNEQF
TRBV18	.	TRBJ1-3	ASSLPGLSGNTIY
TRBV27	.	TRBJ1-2	ASSPAPGRTNYGYT
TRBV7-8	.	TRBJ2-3	ASSRGGGSDTQY
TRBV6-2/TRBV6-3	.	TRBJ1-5	ASSYSASPQH
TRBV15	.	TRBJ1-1	ATSREPDTEAF
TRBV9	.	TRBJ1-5	ASSVGGSNQPQH
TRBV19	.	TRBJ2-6	ASSSRGSGANVLT